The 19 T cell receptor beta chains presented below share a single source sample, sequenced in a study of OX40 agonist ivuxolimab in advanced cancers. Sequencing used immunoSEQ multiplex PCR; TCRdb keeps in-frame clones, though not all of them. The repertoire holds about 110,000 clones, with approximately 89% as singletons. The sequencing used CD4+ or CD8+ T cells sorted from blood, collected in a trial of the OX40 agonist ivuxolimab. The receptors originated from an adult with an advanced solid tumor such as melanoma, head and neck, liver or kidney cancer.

The CDR3 region has the DNA TGTGCCAGCAGTTCGTCTACCCCGAGCAGGACAGGGACATACAATGAGCAGTTCTTC. It specifies CASSSSTPSRTGTYNEQFF. The V and J genes are TRBV28 and TRBJ2-1; 8 bases are shared with TRBD1. The CDR3 runs 19 residues. Germline V lookup: CDR1 MDHEN, CDR2 SYDVKM. With V trimmed by 4 bases and J by 4 bases, 18 bases remained unmatched.

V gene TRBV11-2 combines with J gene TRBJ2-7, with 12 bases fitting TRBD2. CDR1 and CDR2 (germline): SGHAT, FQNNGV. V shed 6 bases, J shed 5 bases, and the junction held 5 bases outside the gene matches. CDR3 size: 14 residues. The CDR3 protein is CASRTLAGGNEQYF. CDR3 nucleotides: TGTGCCAGCAGGACACTAGCGGGGGGTAACGAGCAGTACTTC.

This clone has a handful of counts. This chain's CDR3 is CASSPSRDTVLGELFF. CDR3 nucleotides: TGTGCCAGCAGCCCTAGCCGGGACACGGTATTGGGGGAGCTGTTTTTT. The chain recombines TRBV7-9 with TRBJ2-2, with D perhaps TRBD1 (6 bases). V gave up 5 bases and J gave up 8 bases, with 21 bases separating them. The CDR3 runs to 16 residues. The germline gives CDR1 SEHNR, CDR2 FQNEAQ (reference sequence).

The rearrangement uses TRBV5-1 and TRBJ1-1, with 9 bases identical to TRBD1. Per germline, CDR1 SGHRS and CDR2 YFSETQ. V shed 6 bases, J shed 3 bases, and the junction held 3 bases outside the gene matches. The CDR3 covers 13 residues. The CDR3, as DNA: TGCGCCAGCAAGAGGGACAGGGACACTGAAGCTTTCTTT. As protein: CASKRDRDTEAFF.

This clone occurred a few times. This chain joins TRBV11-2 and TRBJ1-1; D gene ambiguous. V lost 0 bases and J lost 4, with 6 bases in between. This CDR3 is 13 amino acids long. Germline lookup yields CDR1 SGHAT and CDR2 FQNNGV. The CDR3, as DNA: TGTGCCAGCAGCTTAGAGGGATTCACTGAAGCTTTCTTT. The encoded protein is CASSLEGFTEAFF.

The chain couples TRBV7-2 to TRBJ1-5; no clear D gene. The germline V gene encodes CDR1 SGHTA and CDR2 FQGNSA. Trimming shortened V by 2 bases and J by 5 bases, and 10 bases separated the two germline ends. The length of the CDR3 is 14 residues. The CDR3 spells CASSLQGDDQPQHF. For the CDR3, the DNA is TGTGCCAGCAGCTTACAAGGAGACGATCAGCCCCAGCATTTT.

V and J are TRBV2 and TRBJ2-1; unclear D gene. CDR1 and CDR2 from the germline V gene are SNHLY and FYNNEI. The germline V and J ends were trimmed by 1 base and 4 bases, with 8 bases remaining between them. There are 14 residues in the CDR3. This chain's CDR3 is CASSEDVTYNEQFF. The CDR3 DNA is TGTGCCAGCAGTGAAGATGTGACATACAATGAGCAGTTCTTC.

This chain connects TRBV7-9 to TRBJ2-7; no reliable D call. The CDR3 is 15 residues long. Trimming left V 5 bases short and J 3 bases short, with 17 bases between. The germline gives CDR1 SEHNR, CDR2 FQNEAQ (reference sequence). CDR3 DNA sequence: TGTGCCAGCAGCCTTTCCGAGAGGAGTTACTACGAGCAGTACTTC. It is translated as CASSLSERSYYEQYF.

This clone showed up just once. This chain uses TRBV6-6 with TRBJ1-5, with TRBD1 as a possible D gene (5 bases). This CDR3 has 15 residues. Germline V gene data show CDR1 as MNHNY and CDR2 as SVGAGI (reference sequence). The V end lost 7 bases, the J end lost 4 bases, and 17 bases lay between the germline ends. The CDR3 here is CASTQETEFNQPQHF. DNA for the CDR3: TGTGCCAGCACACAAGAGACAGAGTTTAATCAGCCCCAGCATTTT.

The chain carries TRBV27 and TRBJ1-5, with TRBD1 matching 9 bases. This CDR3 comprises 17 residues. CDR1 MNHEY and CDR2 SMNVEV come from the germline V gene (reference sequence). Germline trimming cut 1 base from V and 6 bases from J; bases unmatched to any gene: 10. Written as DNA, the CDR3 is TGTGCCAGCAGTTTATACAGGGGGCGCGGAATTGGTCAGCCCCAGCATTTT. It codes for CASSLYRGRGIGQPQHF.

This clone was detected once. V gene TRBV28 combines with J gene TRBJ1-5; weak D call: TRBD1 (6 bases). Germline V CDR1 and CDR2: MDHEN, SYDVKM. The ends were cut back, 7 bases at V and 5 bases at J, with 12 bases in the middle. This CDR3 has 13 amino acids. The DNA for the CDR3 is TGTGCCAGCAACGGGGGGCTTGATCAGCCCCAGCATTTT. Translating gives CASNGGLDQPQHF.

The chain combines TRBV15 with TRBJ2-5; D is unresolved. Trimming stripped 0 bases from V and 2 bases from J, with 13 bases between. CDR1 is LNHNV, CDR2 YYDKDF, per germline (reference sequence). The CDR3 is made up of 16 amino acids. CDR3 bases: TGTGCCACCAGCAGAGAATTAACTATACTACAAGAGACCCAGTACTTC. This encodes CATSRELTILQETQYF.

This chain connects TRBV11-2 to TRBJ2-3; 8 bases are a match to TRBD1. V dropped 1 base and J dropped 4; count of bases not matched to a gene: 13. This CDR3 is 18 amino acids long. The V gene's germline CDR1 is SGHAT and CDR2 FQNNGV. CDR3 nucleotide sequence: TGTGCCAGCAGCTTAGGCTTTGGTGCAGGGGGCATCGCAGATACGCAGTATTTT. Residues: CASSLGFGAGGIADTQYF.

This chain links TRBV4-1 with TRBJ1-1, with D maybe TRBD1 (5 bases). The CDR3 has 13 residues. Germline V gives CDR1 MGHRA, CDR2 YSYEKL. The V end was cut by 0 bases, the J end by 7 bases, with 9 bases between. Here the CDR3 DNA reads TGCGCCAGCAGCCAAGATGCAGGGATTGAAGCTTTCTTT. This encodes CASSQDAGIEAFF.

The CDR3 DNA is TGTGCCAGCAGCGGGGGGACCGGCGGGCAGCAGTACTTC. It specifies CASSGGTGGQQYF. The chain joins TRBV5-6 to TRBJ2-7; possibly TRBD2 for D (6 bases). Trimming took off 4 bases at V and 8 bases at J, with 16 bases between the two ends. CDR1 is SGHDT and CDR2 is YYEEEE in the germline V gene. The CDR3 loop spans 13 amino acids.

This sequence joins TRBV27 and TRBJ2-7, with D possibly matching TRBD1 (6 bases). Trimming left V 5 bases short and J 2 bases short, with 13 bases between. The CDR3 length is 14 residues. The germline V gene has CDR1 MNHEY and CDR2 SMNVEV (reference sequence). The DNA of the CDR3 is TGTGCCAGCAGTCCCATTAGGACAGCCTACGAGCAGTACTTC. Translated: CASSPIRTAYEQYF.

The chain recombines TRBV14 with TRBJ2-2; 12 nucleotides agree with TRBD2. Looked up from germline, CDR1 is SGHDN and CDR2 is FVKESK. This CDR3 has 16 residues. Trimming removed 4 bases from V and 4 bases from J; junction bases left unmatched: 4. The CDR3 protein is CASSPRLAGVTGELFF. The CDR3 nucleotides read TGTGCCAGCAGCCCGCGACTAGCGGGAGTCACCGGGGAGCTGTTTTTT.

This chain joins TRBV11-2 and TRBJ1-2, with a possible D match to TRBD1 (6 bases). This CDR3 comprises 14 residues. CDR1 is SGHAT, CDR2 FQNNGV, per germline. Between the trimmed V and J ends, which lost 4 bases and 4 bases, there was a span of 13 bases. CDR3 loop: CASSSLGGGYGYTF. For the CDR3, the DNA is TGTGCCAGCAGCTCATTGGGAGGGGGCTATGGCTACACCTTC.

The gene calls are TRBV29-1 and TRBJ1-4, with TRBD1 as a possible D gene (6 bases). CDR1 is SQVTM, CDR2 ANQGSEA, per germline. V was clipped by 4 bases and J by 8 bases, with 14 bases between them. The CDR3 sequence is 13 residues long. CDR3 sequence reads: CSVARMTGEKLFF. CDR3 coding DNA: TGCAGCGTTGCCCGCATGACAGGCGAAAAACTGTTTTTT. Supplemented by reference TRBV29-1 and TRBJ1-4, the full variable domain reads SAVISQKPSRDICQRGTSLTIQCQVDSQVTMMFWYRQQPGQSLTLIATANQGSEATYESGFVIDKFPISRPNLTFSTLTVSNMSPEDSSIYLCSVARMTGEKLFFGSGTQLSVL.